This T cell receptor (beta chain) was profiled in a study of identical twins. The V gene lost 0 bases and the J gene lost 0 bases, with 11 bases spanning the gap. The CDR3 length is 17 residues. The germline V gene has CDR1 SGHVS and CDR2 FQNEAQ. This clonotype occurred a few times. TCRdb called the 5' RACE reads again in MiXCR, with one record for every CDR3 protein. The table includes approximately 300,000 distinct CDR3 sequences, over 8.5% detected once. The data also belong to a second study, concerning yellow fever vaccine responses in identical twins.

The gene calls are TRBV7-8 and TRBJ1-4, with D perhaps matching TRBD1 (6 bases). The specimen sequenced was CD8+ T cells sorted from blood. The clonotype originates from a woman between 18 and 30 years old in good health. CDR3 in DNA: TGTGCCAGCAGCTTAGCGGGAGGACAGACAACTAATGAAAAACTGTTTTTT. It codes for CASSLAGGQTTNEKLFF.